Shown below are 13 T cell receptor beta chains from a single sample sequenced in a study of cytomegalovirus exposure and HLA in healthy donors (dated by TCRdb to the late 2010s). The receptor library was made with the immunoSEQ multiplex PCR assay. For the multiplex PCR, a mixture combining 60 forward primers for TCR Vbeta segments and 13 reverse primers for TCR Jbeta segments was used. What TCRdb holds here is the immuneACCESS table cut down to in-frame rearrangements. Part of the clones is not present; checked against another copy, under half of the missing clones reflect an unresolved V gene, and the others are unexplained. This sample's listing comprises approximately 120,000 clones. Together, the top ten hold 2.5% to 3% of the sample. The sample taken for sequencing was PBMCs. The receptor source for this set is a man aged 25 to 40 in good health and CMV-seronegative.

The chain employs TRBV7-2 and TRBJ1-1; D might be TRBD1 (5 bases). With 1 base removed from V and 6 bases from J, the gap between germline ends came to 9 bases. CDR3 size: 13 residues. In germline, CDR1 is SGHTA, CDR2 FQGNSA. In DNA form, the CDR3 reads TGTGCCAGCAGCTTAGTAGACAGCCCTGAAGCTTTCTTT. Translated: CASSLVDSPEAFF.

V and J are TRBV28 and TRBJ2-1; tentatively, D is TRBD1 (5 bases). Between the trimmed V and J ends, which lost 3 bases and 5 bases, there was a span of 23 bases. From germline, CDR1 is MDHEN and CDR2 SYDVKM. The CDR3 extends over 18 amino acids. CDR3 nucleotide sequence: TGTGCCAGCAGTTTTCCCACCCTGACAGCCCTTAAGAACAATGAGCAGTTCTTC. Its protein is CASSFPTLTALKNNEQFF.

The J gene is TRBJ2-1, the V gene TRBV10-3, with 10 bases matching TRBD2. The J segment lost 8 bases and the V segment lost 0 bases, leaving 7 bases of the junction unmatched. This CDR3 has 16 residues. In germline, CDR1 is ENHRY, CDR2 SYGVKD. Here the CDR3 DNA reads TGTGCCATCAGTGAGTCACAAGCGGGAGGGCCAGATGAGCAGTTCTTC. Translation: CAISESQAGGPDEQFF.

The gene calls are TRBV27 and TRBJ1-4, with D possibly TRBD1 on 5 matching bases. CDR3 length: 14 amino acids. Between the trimmed V and J ends, which lost 7 bases and 0 bases, there was a span of 9 bases. CDR1 and CDR2 (germline): MNHEY, SMNVEV (reference sequence). CDR3 sequence: CASKRGSTNEKLFF. The DNA of the CDR3 is TGTGCCAGCAAAAGGGGCTCAACTAATGAAAAACTGTTTTTT.

The chain links TRBV10-3 to TRBJ2-3; D gene unclear. Germline-derived CDR1 and CDR2 are ENHRY and SYGVKD. The ends were cut back, 7 bases at V and 0 bases at J, with 11 bases in the middle. The CDR3 runs to 14 residues. The chain's CDR3 is CAINGQSSTDTQYF. The CDR3 DNA is TGTGCCATCAATGGGCAGAGTAGCACAGATACGCAGTATTTT.

The rearrangement uses TRBV2 and TRBJ1-2; TRBD1 matches at 9 bases. The CDR3 length is 14 residues. V lost 5 bases, J lost 8 bases, and 9 bases stayed unmatched. Germline V gene data show CDR1 as SNHLY and CDR2 as FYNNEI. Here the CDR3 reads CASSTGGIRSGYTF. Here the CDR3 DNA reads TGTGCCAGCAGTACAGGGGGCATAAGAAGCGGCTACACCTTC. The full variable domain, completed using reference TRBV2 and TRBJ1-2, is EPEVTQTPSHQVTQMGQEVILRCVPISNHLYFYWYRQILGQKVEFLVSFYNNEISEKSEIFDDQFSVERPDGSNFTLKIRSTKLEDSAMYFCASSTGGIRSGYTFGSGTRLTVV.

This chain connects TRBV18 to TRBJ2-2; D unresolved. Per the germline V gene, CDR1 is KGHSH and CDR2 is LQKENI. The CDR3 is made up of 12 amino acids. V lost 5 bases and J lost 7, with 8 bases in between. DNA of the CDR3: TGTGCCAGCTCAAATCCGGGCGGGGAGCTGTTTTTT. Translated, it gives CASSNPGGELFF.

V gene TRBV5-6 combines with J gene TRBJ1-1; 7 bases match TRBD1. After removal of 4 bases from V and 4 bases from J, the junction contained 13 bases not matched to a gene. The CDR3 runs to 16 residues. Per germline, CDR1 SGHDT and CDR2 YYEEEE. CDR3 nucleotides: TGTGCCAGCAGCCGGGCGGGGCAGGGGGGAGGCACTGAAGCTTTCTTT. This gives the protein CASSRAGQGGGTEAFF.

The rearrangement joins TRBV10-2 to TRBJ1-5; D possibly corresponds to TRBD1 (6 bases). Germline CDR1 WSHSY, CDR2 SAAADI. V was trimmed by 6 bases and J by 7 bases, leaving 13 bases between them. CDR3 size: 13 residues. CDR3: CASSLPGEQPQHF. DNA of the CDR3: TGCGCCAGCAGCCTCCCAGGGGAACAGCCCCAGCATTTT.

The chain is built from TRBV20-1 and TRBJ1-2; weak D call: TRBD1 (6 bases). The CDR3 sequence is 11 residues long. Germline V gene lookup returns CDR1 DFQATT and CDR2 SNEGSKA (reference sequence). The CDR3 reads CRVRGTYGYTF. The CDR3 DNA follows: TGCAGGGTGAGGGGGACCTATGGCTACACCTTC.

V usage is TRBV27 and J usage is TRBJ2-7; 7 bases match TRBD1. There are 16 residues in the CDR3. With 0 bases clipped from V and 3 bases from J, the junction kept 8 bases outside the gene matches. CDR1 MNHEY and CDR2 SMNVEV come from the germline V gene (reference sequence). CDR3 DNA: TGTGCCAGCAGTTTATCTAGGGGCAGGGGGATCTACGAGCAGTACTTC. Translating gives CASSLSRGRGIYEQYF.

V usage is TRBV30 and J usage is TRBJ1-1; TRBD1 agrees at 7 bases. The CDR3 is made up of 14 amino acids. With V trimmed by 3 bases and J by 3 bases, 7 bases remained unmatched. The germline V gene encodes CDR1 GTSNPN and CDR2 SVGIG (reference sequence). In DNA form, the CDR3 reads TGTGCCTGGAGCGGGGGCAGGGGGGACACTGAAGCTTTCTTT. Translating it yields CAWSGGRGDTEAFF.

V is TRBV29-1 and J is TRBJ2-7, with D perhaps matching TRBD2 (6 bases). The germline gives CDR1 SQVTM, CDR2 ANQGSEA. Trimming took 1 base from V and 1 from J, leaving 14 bases between them. This CDR3 region has 15 residues. The CDR3 is CSVEGQGGLSYEQYF. The DNA of the CDR3 is TGCAGCGTTGAAGGGCAGGGAGGTTTATCCTACGAGCAGTACTTC.